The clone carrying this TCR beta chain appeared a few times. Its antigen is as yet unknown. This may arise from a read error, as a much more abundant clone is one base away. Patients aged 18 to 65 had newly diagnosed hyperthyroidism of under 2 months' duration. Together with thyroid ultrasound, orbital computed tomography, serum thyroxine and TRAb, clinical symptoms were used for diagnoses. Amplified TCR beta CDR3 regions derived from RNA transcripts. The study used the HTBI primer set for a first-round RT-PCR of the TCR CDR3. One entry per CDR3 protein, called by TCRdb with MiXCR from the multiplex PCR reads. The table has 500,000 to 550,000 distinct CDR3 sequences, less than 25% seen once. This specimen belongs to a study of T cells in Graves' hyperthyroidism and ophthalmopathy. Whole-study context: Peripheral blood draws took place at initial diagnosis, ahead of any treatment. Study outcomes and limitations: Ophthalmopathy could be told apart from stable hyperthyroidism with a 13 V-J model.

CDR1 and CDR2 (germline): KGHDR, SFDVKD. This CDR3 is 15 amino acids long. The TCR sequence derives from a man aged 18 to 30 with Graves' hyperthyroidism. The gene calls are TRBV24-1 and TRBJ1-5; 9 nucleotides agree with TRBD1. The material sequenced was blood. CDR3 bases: TGTGCCACTGCAGCCGGGACAGGGTCTCTCCAGCCCCAGCGTTTT. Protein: CATAAGTGSLQPQRF.